This TCR beta chain was retrieved from a study of blood T cell repertoires in COVID-19. Study-wide background: Both acute and convalescent COVID-19 samples were obtained from the United States, Italy and Spain.

Original analysis: Reference gene primer amplification yielded estimated nucleated cell counts. TCRdb keeps only in-frame clones here, not all; method: immunoSEQ multiplex PCR. V, J and clone size are taken as reported in that table, and D and trimming were inferred from the DNA itself. The profile shows about 100,000 clones, approximately 92% of them singletons. This receptor was identified in a man aged 50 or older with active COVID-19. Sequenced input: peripheral blood.

CDR3: CASSGGTGGKNIQYF. CDR3 DNA: TGCGCCAGCAGCGGAGGGACAGGGGGCAAAAACATTCAGTACTTC. This chain joins TRBV5-1 and TRBJ2-4; 11 nucleotides match TRBD1. The V gene end was trimmed by 4 bases and the J gene end by 3 bases; junction bases not matched to a gene: 3. The CDR3 spans 15 residues. CDR1 is SGHRS and CDR2 is YFSETQ in the germline V gene.